The rows below give T cell receptor beta chains drawn from one sample of a study of cytomegalovirus exposure and HLA in healthy donors. TCRdb's copy holds only in-frame clones and misses some; the assay was immunoSEQ multiplex PCR. The repertoire has 95,000 to 150,000 clones, 75% to 90% of them found once; the top ten carry 7% to 9.5%. Sequenced material: PBMCs. These receptors all come from a young man in good health and CMV-seropositive. CDR3s include the opening cysteine and the closing phenylalanine or tryptophan. A D gene is named only where the DNA matches it firmly. Only part of the rows carry a size: once, few, many, or a class if the clone is expanded.

TRBD2 TRBJ2-5 - TRBV10-1 CASSEGLADKETQYF TGCGCCAGCAGTGAGGGACTAGCGGACAAAGAGACCCAGTACTTC
- TRBJ2-1 few TRBV29-1 CSVVAEGPEQFF TGCAGCGTTGTTGCGGAGGGCCCTGAGCAGTTCTTC
TRBD1 TRBJ1-5 - TRBV5-6 CASSLRGPGNQPQHF TGTGCCAGCAGCTTGAGGGGGCCGGGCAATCAGCCCCAGCATTTT
- TRBJ2-7 few TRBV18 CASSPGRDYEQYF TGTGCCAGCTCACCGGGCAGGGACTACGAGCAGTACTTC
- TRBJ1-6 - TRBV10-2 CASSERTNNSPLHF TGCGCCAGCAGTGAAAGGACAAATAATTCCCCCCTCCACTTT
TRBD2 TRBJ2-1 - TRBV5-6 CASSGTSGPYNEQFF TGTGCCAGCAGCGGGACTAGCGGGCCATACAATGAGCAGTTCTTC
TRBD1 TRBJ2-7 - TRBV11-2 CASSLDIGQGMNEQYF TGTGCCAGCAGCTTAGATATTGGACAGGGGATGAACGAGCAGTACTTC
TRBD2 TRBJ2-1 - TRBV25-1 CASSARGGTYNEQFF TGTGCCAGCAGTGCCCGGGGGGGTACCTACAATGAGCAGTTCTTC
- TRBJ2-2 - TRBV7-9 CASSLRPGTGELFF TGTGCCAGCAGCTTAAGACCGGGAACCGGGGAGCTGTTTTTT
- TRBJ1-2 - TRBV7-2 CASSFGGGQTGGYTF TGTGCCAGCAGCTTCGGGGGAGGGCAAACGGGGGGCTACACCTTC
- TRBJ2-3 few TRBV2 CASWDFVTDTQYF TGTGCCAGCTGGGACTTTGTCACAGATACGCAGTATTTT
TRBD1 TRBJ1-4 - TRBV30 CAWSNLGTGGREKLFF TGTGCCTGGAGTAACCTCGGGACAGGGGGCCGTGAAAAACTGTTTTTT
- TRBJ1-1 - TRBV29-1 CSVVGGSNMNTEAFF TGCAGCGTTGTTGGCGGATCTAACATGAACACTGAAGCTTTCTTT
TRBD1 TRBJ2-2 - TRBV30 CAWSLPDQQGWYTGELFF TGTGCCTGGAGCCTTCCAGACCAACAGGGGTGGTACACCGGGGAGCTGTTTTTT
- TRBJ2-4 - TRBV14 CASSQDDRGARNIQYF TGTGCCAGCAGCCAAGATGATCGGGGGGCCAGGAACATTCAGTACTTC
TRBD1 TRBJ1-1 - TRBV12-5 CASGLVTTGVTEAFF TGTGCTAGTGGTTTGGTCACCACAGGGGTCACTGAAGCTTTCTTT
- TRBJ2-2 - TRBV29-1 CSSLDSHTGELFF TGCAGCTCACTAGACTCACACACCGGGGAGCTGTTTTTT
TRBD2 TRBJ2-5 few TRBV2 CASNPVAGGGETQYF TGTGCCAGCAACCCTGTAGCGGGGGGAGGGGAGACCCAGTACTTC
TRBD1 TRBJ1-2 - TRBV13 CASSLEGGDYGHTF TGTGCCAGCAGCTTAGAAGGGGGCGACTATGGCCACACCTTC
TRBD1 TRBJ2-1 - TRBV29-1 CSVAPRQGAQGARRGQFF TGCAGCGTTGCCCCCCGACAGGGGGCGCAGGGCGCAAGAAGAGGGCAGTTCTTC
TRBD1 TRBJ1-1 - TRBV7-2 CASSTMTGGGTEAFF TGTGCCAGCAGCACAATGACAGGGGGGGGGACTGAAGCTTTCTTT
TRBD2 TRBJ2-1 - TRBV4-1 CASSHPGLGGLNEQFF TGCGCCAGCAGCCACCCGGGACTAGGAGGGTTAAATGAGCAGTTCTTC
TRBD1 TRBJ2-1 - TRBV15 CATSRGGQKLLDEQFF TGTGCCACCAGCAGAGGGGGACAGAAATTGTTGGATGAGCAGTTCTTC
TRBD1 TRBJ1-2 few TRBV10-3 CAISESRGGTEGYTF TGTGCCATCAGTGAGTCGAGAGGGGGCACGGAGGGCTACACCTTC
- TRBJ1-6 - TRBV5-6 CASSTRGGLSYNSPLHF TGTGCCAGCAGCACCCGGGGGGGCCTCTCCTATAATTCACCCCTCCACTTT
TRBD1 TRBJ1-5 - TRBV5-5 CASSRDRANQPQHF TGTGCCAGCAGCCGGGACAGGGCCAATCAGCCCCAGCATTTT
- TRBJ1-6 - TRBV5-1 CASSLRDTDQPLHF TGCGCCAGCAGCTTGCGGGACACTGACCAACCCCTCCACTTT
TRBD2 TRBJ2-7 - TRBV25-1 CASSTSGRNYEQYF TGTGCCAGCTCCACCTCCGGGAGGAACTACGAGCAGTACTTC
TRBD2 TRBJ2-3 - TRBV19 CASSHPSGGTTDTQYF TGTGCCAGTAGTCACCCTAGCGGGGGGACCACAGATACGCAGTATTTT
- TRBJ2-7 - TRBV2 CASSAQRYEQYF TGTGCCAGCAGTGCCCAGCGATACGAGCAGTACTTC
TRBD1 TRBJ2-3 - TRBV2 CASRDRTGAADTQYF TGTGCCAGCAGGGATAGGACAGGGGCGGCAGATACGCAGTATTTT
- TRBJ1-6 - TRBV27 CASSFSQGGLSYNSPLHF TGTGCCAGCAGTTTTTCTCAGGGAGGGCTTTCTTATAATTCACCCCTCCACTTT
- TRBJ2-3 - TRBV9 CASSVDYGGASTDTQYF TGTGCCAGCAGCGTAGATTATGGGGGGGCTAGCACAGATACGCAGTATTTT
- TRBJ2-7 - TRBV6-1 CASSIVAEQYF TGTGCCAGCAGTATAGTAGCGGAGCAGTACTTC
TRBD1 TRBJ2-3 - TRBV5-1 CASSLLTGDTDTQYF TGCGCCAGCAGCCTCCTGACAGGGGACACAGATACGCAGTATTTT
- TRBJ2-1 - TRBV5-1 CASTWTTGNEQFF TGCGCCAGCACCTGGACTACCGGCAATGAGCAGTTCTTC
TRBD1 TRBJ1-4 - TRBV19 CASTRDRVDEKLFF TGTGCCAGTACCCGGGACAGGGTAGATGAAAAACTGTTTTTT
TRBD2 TRBJ2-2 few TRBV6-1 CASSELADTGELFF TGTGCCAGCAGTGAACTAGCGGACACCGGGGAGCTGTTTTTT
- TRBJ1-1 - TRBV10-3 CAISGRGSEAFF TGTGCCATCAGTGGCAGGGGTTCTGAAGCTTTCTTT
TRBD1 TRBJ1-4 - TRBV6-1 CASRGTGATNEKLFF TGTGCCAGCAGGGGGACAGGGGCGACTAATGAAAAACTGTTTTTT
TRBD1 TRBJ2-7 - TRBV11-1 CASSSGQGPYEQYF TGTGCCAGCAGCTCGGGACAGGGACCTTACGAGCAGTACTTC
- TRBJ2-3 - TRBV29-1 CSVVGRGLTDTQYF TGCAGCGTTGTGGGACGGGGGTTAACAGATACGCAGTATTTT
TRBD2 TRBJ2-7 few TRBV4-2 CASSQGLADPYEQYF TGTGCCAGCAGCCAAGGACTAGCGGACCCTTACGAGCAGTACTTC
TRBD1 TRBJ1-5 - TRBV6-1 CASRETGGARQPQHF TGTGCCAGCAGGGAGACAGGGGGGGCGCGGCAGCCCCAGCATTTT
- TRBJ1-1 once TRBV18 CASSPRTGRHTEAFF TGTGCCAGCTCACCCCGCACAGGGCGGCACACTGAAGCTTTCTTT
TRBD1 TRBJ2-5 - TRBV7-6 CASRSRTGQETQYF TGTGCCAGCAGATCAAGGACAGGGCAAGAGACCCAGTACTTC
- TRBJ2-2 few TRBV6-6 CASVEGARTGELFF TGTGCCAGCGTGGAGGGGGCGAGGACCGGGGAGCTGTTTTTT
- TRBJ1-3 - TRBV6-5 CASSYSGESSGNTIYF TGTGCCAGCAGTTACTCCGGGGAGAGCTCTGGAAACACCATATATTTT
TRBD1 TRBJ2-5 - TRBV5-6 CASSFGTVQETQYF TGTGCCAGCAGCTTCGGGACAGTCCAAGAGACCCAGTACTTC
- TRBJ2-7 - TRBV18 CASSSGPRGEQYF TGTGCCAGCTCATCAGGACCCAGGGGAGAGCAGTACTTC
- TRBJ1-1 - TRBV9 CASSVSGDTEAFF TGTGCCAGCAGCGTATCGGGTGACACTGAAGCTTTCTTT
TRBD1 TRBJ1-2 - TRBV28 CASNPSLDRGSKSYGYTF TGTGCCAGCAACCCCTCTCTAGACAGGGGATCGAAAAGCTATGGCTACACCTTC
- TRBJ1-5 - TRBV4-2 CASRPEQGYNQPQHF TGTGCCAGCAGGCCGGAGCAGGGATACAATCAGCCCCAGCATTTT